This T cell receptor beta chain derives from a study of patients and donors after allogeneic stem cell transplantation. MiXCR was run by TCRdb on the RT-PCR reads, yielding one entry per CDR3 protein. The sample yields approximately 160,000 distinct CDR3 sequences, approximately 28% seen once. The source material was blood, either unsorted or a sorted T cell fraction (not recorded which). The clonotype was recovered from a human donor who was either an allogeneic HSCT recipient or a stem cell or donor lymphocyte infusion donor (not recorded which). It is not recorded whose cells these are; they may come from a transplant donor.

The CDR3 DNA is TGTGCCAGCAGCTTGACAGGGCTGAGTGTTGAGCAGTTCTTC. It translates to CASSLTGLSVEQFF. This chain connects TRBV5-5 to TRBJ2-1, with D maybe TRBD1 (6 bases). There are 14 residues in the CDR3. The germline V and J ends were trimmed by 1 base and 9 bases, with 14 bases remaining between them. Germline V gene sequence: CDR1 SGHKS, CDR2 YYEKEE (reference sequence).